The T cell receptor (beta chain) under discussion was sequenced for a study of blood T cell repertoires in COVID-19. Whole-study context: The study drew acute and convalescent COVID-19 samples from the United States, Italy and Spain.

The assay was immunoSEQ multiplex PCR, and TCRdb's table has in-frame clones only and misses some. The repertoire holds under 400,000 clones, with approximately 89% as singletons. This CDR3 has 14 residues. The V end was cut by 5 bases, the J end by 3 bases, with 13 bases between. Per the germline V gene, CDR1 is MDHEN and CDR2 is SYDVKM. Sequencing used PBMCs or T cells enriched from blood (not recorded which). This receptor was obtained from a man between 40 and 49 years old in a cohort exposed to, infected with or recovered from COVID-19 (not recorded which). This chain uses TRBV28 with TRBJ1-2, with a tentative D call TRBD1 (6 bases). CDR3 amino acids: CASSPPGQYYGYTF. CDR3 nucleotides: TGTGCCAGCAGTCCCCCCGGACAGTACTATGGCTACACCTTC.